What follows are 14 T cell receptor beta chains derived from one specimen sequenced in a study of cytomegalovirus exposure and HLA in healthy donors. PCR involved 60 Vbeta and 13 Jbeta primers. Sequencing used immunoSEQ multiplex PCR; TCRdb keeps in-frame clones, though not all of them. The profile covers roughly 150,000 clones, with 84% appearing a single time and about 2.5% taken by the ten largest. Source material: PBMCs. The receptors originated from a boy between 2 and 15 years old in good health and CMV-seronegative.

This clone appeared a few times. This chain uses TRBV30 with TRBJ1-2; the D is unclear. Germline loops: CDR1 GTSNPN, CDR2 SVGIG (reference sequence). The CDR3 sequence is 16 residues long. Trimming stripped 0 bases from V and 6 bases from J, with 20 bases between. The chain's CDR3 is CAWSVWWVPGYNGYTF. As DNA, the CDR3 is TGTGCCTGGAGTGTATGGTGGGTCCCAGGATATAATGGCTACACCTTC.

This chain links TRBV28 with TRBJ2-1, with 13 bases aligning to TRBD2. Germline trimming cut 6 bases from V and 0 bases from J; bases unmatched to any gene: 5. Germline V gives CDR1 MDHEN, CDR2 SYDVKM. The CDR3 consists of 17 residues. In nucleotides, the CDR3 is TGTGCCAGCAGCAAAGGACTAGCGGGAGCCTCCTACAATGAGCAGTTCTTC. Protein: CASSKGLAGASYNEQFF.

The chain uses TRBV7-9 and TRBJ1-1; D possibly corresponds to TRBD1 (5 bases). Germline V lookup: CDR1 SEHNR, CDR2 FQNEAQ (reference sequence). The V gene lost 4 bases and the J gene lost 6 bases, with 12 bases spanning the gap. The CDR3 covers 13 residues. The CDR3 region is CASSSRGGAEAFF. CDR3 nucleotide sequence: TGTGCCAGCAGCTCCCGGGGGGGTGCTGAAGCTTTCTTT.

CDR3 amino acids: CASSSPSGGAREQYF. The CDR3 bases are TGTGCCAGCAGTTCTCCTAGCGGGGGGGCACGGGAGCAGTACTTC. The rearrangement links TRBV28 to TRBJ2-7; 12 nucleotides agree with TRBD2. The V segment lost 4 bases and the J segment 7 bases; nucleotides outside the gene matches: 8. Germline-derived CDR1 and CDR2 are MDHEN and SYDVKM. The CDR3 runs 15 residues.

In this sample, this clone turned up once. V gene TRBV19 combines with J gene TRBJ2-4; no definite D call. The ends were cut back, 1 base at V and 6 bases at J, with 25 bases in the middle. Per the germline V gene, CDR1 is LNHDA and CDR2 is SQIVND (reference sequence). This CDR3 spans 19 amino acids. The CDR3 DNA is TGTGCCAGTAGTATAGTTCAGTTTCCCTCGCCAACCGCTCGAAACATTCAGTACTTC. Its translation is CASSIVQFPSPTARNIQYF.

The V call is TRBV6-1, the J call TRBJ2-5; tentatively, D is TRBD1 (5 bases). Looked up from germline, CDR1 is MNHNS and CDR2 is SASEGT. The CDR3 sequence is 13 residues long. V was cut by 5 bases and J by 2 bases, with 9 bases left in between. The CDR3 here is CASSPDRQETQYF. The CDR3 DNA follows: TGTGCCAGCAGTCCCGACAGACAAGAGACCCAGTACTTC.

As to this clone: At the DNA level, this CDR3 is encoded by other sequences in the same sample as well. This chain uses TRBV18 with TRBJ1-5; D gene unclear. This CDR3 has 13 amino acids. V was shortened by 6 bases and J by 5 bases, with 11 bases between the two germline ends. Germline CDR1 KGHSH, CDR2 LQKENI. The CDR3 loop reads CASSPGGDQPQHF. For the CDR3, the DNA is TGTGCCAGCTCCCCGGGTGGAGATCAGCCCCAGCATTTT.

This chain joins TRBV5-1 and TRBJ2-2, with D tentatively TRBD1 (6 bases). This CDR3 has 15 residues. V was pared by 0 bases and J by 1 base, with 7 bases between. Germline values: CDR1 SGHRS, CDR2 YFSETQ. CDR3: CASSLEGGNTGELFF. CDR3 sequence (DNA): TGCGCCAGCAGCTTGGAAGGGGGGAACACCGGGGAGCTGTTTTTT.

This clone was detected once. The chain carries TRBV7-2 and TRBJ2-3; TRBD2 matches 7 bases. The germline CDR1 and CDR2 sequences are SGHTA and FQGNSA. CDR3 length: 17 residues. The V segment lost 3 bases and the J segment 2 bases; nucleotides outside the gene matches: 11. CDR3 sequence: CASSFSGGGGFTDTQYF. For the CDR3, the DNA is TGTGCCAGCAGCTTCAGCGGCGGCGGGGGATTCACAGATACGCAGTATTTT.

The rearrangement uses TRBV10-3 and TRBJ2-7; D is possibly TRBD1 (6 bases). Germline CDR1 ENHRY, CDR2 SYGVKD. The CDR3 runs 16 residues. With 0 bases removed from V and 3 bases from J, the gap between germline ends came to 15 bases. For the CDR3, the DNA is TGTGCCATCAGTGAGTCAGGGGGTTGGGGGAGCTACGAGCAGTACTTC. It translates to CAISESGGWGSYEQYF.

The V and J genes are TRBV6-5 and TRBJ2-1; a possible D gene is TRBD1 (5 bases). This CDR3 contains 13 residues. The germline V gene has CDR1 MNHEY and CDR2 SVGAGI. V was shortened by 0 bases and J by 9 bases, with 9 bases between the two germline ends. The CDR3 is CASSYSRAPEQFF. CDR3 DNA: TGTGCCAGCAGTTACTCCAGGGCTCCTGAGCAGTTCTTC.

This chain uses TRBV7-2 with TRBJ2-7; 7 bases are a match to TRBD2. CDR1 SGHTA and CDR2 FQGNSA come from the germline V gene. This CDR3 comprises 13 residues. The ends lost 6 bases at V and 3 bases at J; junction bases unmatched: 5. DNA of the CDR3: TGTGCCAGCAGGCCGGCGGGGGACTACGAGCAGTACTTC. This sequence encodes CASRPAGDYEQYF.

This clone was recorded a few times. CDR3 nucleotides: TGTGCCAGTAGTATAGAGATTCTAGCGGGGCAGCAAGAGACCCAGTACTTC. Protein: CASSIEILAGQQETQYF. The chain combines TRBV19 with TRBJ2-5; the match to TRBD2 covers 9 bases. Per germline, CDR1 LNHDA and CDR2 SQIVND (reference sequence). V shed 0 bases and J 2 bases; nucleotides not matched to a gene: 7. CDR3 length equals 17 residues.

This chain joins TRBV6-5 and TRBJ1-2, with 8 bases lining up with TRBD1. The CDR3 spans 13 residues. Trimming removed 5 bases from V and 6 bases from J; junction bases left unmatched: 5. Germline V CDR1 and CDR2: MNHEY, SVGAGI. The CDR3 loop is CASSRTGWNGYTF. The DNA for the CDR3 is TGTGCCAGCAGTAGGACAGGGTGGAATGGCTACACCTTC.